This T cell receptor (beta chain) was obtained from a study of metastatic and nonmetastatic thyroid tumors. At the level of the study: Repertoires from blood and tumor or nodule tissue of malignant and benign thyroid patients were compared.

Per the study methods: For papillary thyroid cancer, a distant-metastasis classifier was constructed from CDR3 differences observed across clinicopathological groups. MiXCR reprocessed the PCR reads for TCRdb. The V and J calls come from TCRdb's annotation, not from the publication. The sample has tens of thousands of clones, roughly 16% seen once. Study findings and constraints: As reported, TCR beta diversity in blood and tumor was significantly higher in malignant thyroid tumors than in benign nodules.

This clone was found many times. The antigen remains unidentified. Patients had received no treatment of any kind before thyroid surgery. The V segment lost 3 bases and the J segment 2 bases; nucleotides outside the gene matches: 7. Germline CDR1 is SGHAT and CDR2 is FQDESV (reference sequence). The CDR3 consists of 16 residues. The TCR comes from a male donor with papillary thyroid cancer or a benign thyroid nodule (not recorded which). Some clones in this sample may be carry-over from other donors' samples. The chain carries TRBV11-1 and TRBJ2-3, with 8 bases that match TRBD2. What was sequenced was blood. The DNA of the CDR3 is TGTGCCAGCAGCTTTTGGACTAGCAGACACACAGATACGCAGTATTTT. It encodes CASSFWTSRHTDTQYF.